These 20 T cell receptor beta chains share one sample of origin, sequenced in a study of Ad26.COV2.S vaccination and SARS-CoV-2 variants (dated by TCRdb to 2020 to 2023). The library was made by the immunoSEQ multiplex PCR assay. As stored in TCRdb, this immuneACCESS dataset retains in-frame rearrangements with V and J assigned. A fraction of the clones does not appear; measured against another copy, unresolved V genes explain less than half of the discrepancy, and the remainder lacks a known reason. The sample table lists 300,000 to 500,000 clones, about 85% of them with a count of one. Jointly, the top ten make up under 3.5% of the sample. The treatment or condition label, as the study defines it: approximately 18 received Ad26.COV2.S at low or high dose, single or two shots; about 5 received placebo; per-sample allocation not given. Repertoires of vaccine and placebo recipients were sequenced from samples taken on day 63 after the first injection.

Here the sequenced sample was peripheral blood, taken in a trial of Ad26.COV2.S vaccine versus placebo. The receptors derive from a person between 18 and 59 years old who received the Ad26.COV2.S COVID-19 vaccine or a placebo.

A single count supports this clone. The V gene is TRBV29-1, the J gene TRBJ1-1; a possible D gene is TRBD1 (5 bases). There are 14 residues in the CDR3. The germline CDR1 and CDR2 sequences are SQVTM and ANQGSEA. V lost 6 bases and J lost 3, with 17 bases in between. The CDR3 region has the DNA TGCAGCGTCGTTAACAGGTTGGCTGACACTGAAGCTTTCTTT. As protein: CSVVNRLADTEAFF.

The rearrangement links TRBV5-6 to TRBJ2-6, with a weak D call TRBD2 (5 bases). V gave up 1 base and J gave up 4 bases, with 21 bases separating them. The length of the CDR3 is 19 residues. Looked up from germline, CDR1 is SGHDT and CDR2 is YYEEEE. Here the CDR3 DNA reads TGTGCCAGCAGCTTGTTACGGGATCAAACGTTCGGAGGGGCCAACGTCCTGACTTTC. Its translation: CASSLLRDQTFGGANVLTF. Full variable domain (outside the CDR3, taken from reference TRBV5-6 and TRBJ2-6): DAGVTQSPTHLIKTRGQQVTLRCSPKSGHDTVSWYQQALGQGPQFIFQYYEEEERQRGNFPDRFSGHQFPNYSSELNVNALLLGDSALYLCASSLLRDQTFGGANVLTFGAGSRLTVL.

The CDR3 region is CASSLAGGLSGNTIYF. The CDR3, as DNA: TGTGCCAGCAGCTTAGCGGGGGGCCTCTCTGGAAACACCATATATTTT. The chain recombines TRBV7-9 with TRBJ1-3, with D perhaps TRBD1 (6 bases). V was clipped by 0 bases and J by 0 bases, with 9 bases between them. Germline-derived CDR1 and CDR2 are SEHNR and FQNEAQ (reference sequence). The CDR3 contains 16 residues.

The chain has TRBV7-9 and TRBJ1-5, with a possible D match to TRBD1 (5 bases). Trimming stripped 4 bases from V and 5 bases from J, with 12 bases between. The germline CDR1 and CDR2 sequences are SEHNR and FQNEAQ (reference sequence). There are 14 residues in the CDR3. In DNA form, the CDR3 reads TGTGCCAGCAGCTCGGGACTCGGGCATCAGCCCCAGCATTTT. Its protein is CASSSGLGHQPQHF.

This chain connects TRBV5-6 to TRBJ2-1; a possible D gene is TRBD2 (6 bases). The CDR3 is 14 amino acids. Trimming cost V 3 bases and J 5 bases, with 12 bases left between them. Germline CDR1 SGHDT, CDR2 YYEEEE. The CDR3 coding sequence is TGTGCCAGCAGCTCCGGACTACACCACAATGAGCAGTTCTTC. It yields the protein CASSSGLHHNEQFF.

V gene TRBV2 combines with J gene TRBJ2-5, with 7 nucleotides matching TRBD1. Germline loops: CDR1 SNHLY, CDR2 FYNNEI. This CDR3 has 15 residues. V trimming: 4 bases; J trimming: 7 bases; junction bases outside the gene matches: 12. The CDR3, as DNA: TGTGCCAGCAGTGGCCGGGACAGAGCCTTTGGGACCCAGTACTTC. Translation: CASSGRDRAFGTQYF. Complete variable domain (other parts from reference TRBV2 and TRBJ2-5): EPEVTQTPSHQVTQMGQEVILRCVPISNHLYFYWYRQILGQKVEFLVSFYNNEISEKSEIFDDQFSVERPDGSNFTLKIRSTKLEDSAMYFCASSGRDRAFGTQYFGPGTRLLVL.

The J gene is TRBJ2-4, the V gene TRBV10-3, with D tentatively TRBD1 (5 bases). The CDR3 length is 13 residues. CDR1 and CDR2 (germline): ENHRY, SYGVKD. V was trimmed by 4 bases and J by 7 bases, leaving 11 bases between them. CDR3: CAISVGVRNIQYF. CDR3 nucleotides: TGTGCCATCAGTGTAGGGGTTCGGAACATTCAGTACTTC.

V is TRBV19 and J is TRBJ1-3, with D unclear. Germline V gene sequence: CDR1 LNHDA, CDR2 SQIVND (reference sequence). V gave up 5 bases and J gave up 4 bases, with 18 bases separating them. The CDR3 runs to 16 residues. This CDR3 reads CASSPQSTGSGNTIYF. The CDR3 DNA is TGTGCCAGTAGTCCTCAGTCAACGGGGTCGGGAAACACCATATATTTT. The variable domain in full, completed from reference TRBV19 and TRBJ1-3, reads DGGITQSPKYLFRKEGQNVTLSCEQNLNHDAMYWYRQDPGQGLRLIYYSQIVNDFQKGDIAEGYSVSREKKESFPLTVTSAQKNPTAFYLCASSPQSTGSGNTIYFGEGSWLTVV.

The V call is TRBV11-2, the J call TRBJ2-7; unclear D gene. CDR1 is SGHAT and CDR2 is FQNNGV in the germline V gene. The germline V and J ends were trimmed by 1 base and 5 bases, with 6 bases remaining between them. There are 12 residues in the CDR3. The CDR3 loop is CASSLALDEQYF. CDR3 sequence (DNA): TGTGCCAGCAGCTTAGCTTTGGACGAGCAGTACTTC.

The chain employs TRBV6-5 and TRBJ1-5, with a weak D call TRBD1 (5 bases). This CDR3 is 14 amino acids long. Trimming pared 8 bases from V and 5 bases from J, leaving 16 bases between. Germline V gene lookup returns CDR1 MNHEY and CDR2 SVGAGI. In DNA, the CDR3 is TGTGCCAGCGGTCCCGGGACGGCTTATCAGCCCCAGCATTTT. It translates to CASGPGTAYQPQHF.

The CDR3 DNA reads TGCGCCAGCAGCACCCACGAGGGGTACAATGAGCAGTTCTTC. Its translation: CASSTHEGYNEQFF. This rearrangement joins TRBV5-1 to TRBJ2-1; the D call may be TRBD1 or TRBD2 (5 bases each). Trimming cost V 4 bases and J 4 bases, with 12 bases left between them. Germline CDR1 is SGHRS and CDR2 is YFSETQ. CDR3 length: 14 residues.

The J gene is TRBJ2-1, the V gene TRBV18; 9 bases line up with TRBD1. The V gene end was trimmed by 3 bases and the J gene end by 7 bases; junction bases not matched to a gene: 10. CDR1 and CDR2 (germline): KGHSH, LQKENI. CDR3 size: 16 residues. CDR3: CASSPAVGTGRNEQFF. The DNA for the CDR3 is TGTGCCAGCTCACCCGCCGTCGGGACAGGGAGGAATGAGCAGTTCTTC.

This clone appeared once. This chain joins TRBV5-1 and TRBJ2-2, with D perhaps given as TRBD1 or TRBD2 (6 bases each). Trimming removed 6 bases at V and 1 base at J, with 16 bases between. The CDR3 runs 16 residues. Per the germline V gene, CDR1 is SGHRS and CDR2 is YFSETQ. This CDR3 is CASKGNGGRNTGELFF. The CDR3, as DNA: TGCGCCAGCAAGGGAAACGGGGGCAGGAACACCGGGGAGCTGTTTTTT.

The chain recombines TRBV5-1 with TRBJ2-2, with TRBD1 matching 10 bases. With 5 bases clipped from V and 4 bases from J, the junction kept 5 bases outside the gene matches. Germline CDR1 SGHRS, CDR2 YFSETQ. The CDR3 runs 15 residues. CDR3 sequence: CASSTRTGGTGELFF. DNA of the CDR3: TGCGCCAGCAGTACTAGGACAGGGGGCACCGGGGAGCTGTTTTTT.

As to this clone: Distinct nucleotide sequences in the sample also encode this CDR3. The chain has TRBV29-1 and TRBJ1-2, with 10 bases identical to TRBD1. V lost 6 bases, J lost 8 bases, and 6 bases stayed unmatched. This CDR3 has 12 amino acids. The germline V gene has CDR1 SQVTM and CDR2 ANQGSEA. The CDR3 reads CSVDRGLLGYTF. DNA of the CDR3: TGCAGCGTAGACAGGGGGCTCCTCGGCTACACCTTC.

This CDR3 is CATSRGTGLGNTIYF. The CDR3 DNA reads TGTGCCACCAGCCGAGGGACAGGGTTAGGAAACACCATATATTTT. This sequence joins TRBV15 and TRBJ1-3; 9 bases match TRBD1. V lost 5 bases, J lost 4 bases, and 6 bases stayed unmatched. This CDR3 region has 15 residues. Looked up from germline, CDR1 is LNHNV and CDR2 is YYDKDF (reference sequence).

Points on this clone: Its ends do not fully match the called genes, so a read error is possible. V usage is TRBV7-7 and J usage is TRBJ1-1; TRBD1 might be the D (6 bases). CDR1 is SSHAT and CDR2 is FNYEAQ in the germline V gene (reference sequence). This CDR3 has 17 amino acids. CDR3 region: CASSRRPGTGGTTEAFF. CDR3 nucleotides: TGTGCTAGCAGCCGACGTCCCGGGACGGGGGGCACCACTGAAGCTTTCTTT.

The V and J genes are TRBV10-1 and TRBJ1-5, with D possibly matching TRBD1 (5 bases). Germline V gives CDR1 WNHNN, CDR2 SYGVQD (reference sequence). There are 13 residues in the CDR3. V shed 4 bases and J shed 4 bases, with 8 bases lying between them. The CDR3 bases are TGCGCCAGCAGTGGCCAGGGAAATCAGCCCCAGCATTTT. This codes for CASSGQGNQPQHF.

As concerns this clone: The sample has other DNA sequences that encode this CDR3 too. The V and J genes are TRBV6-5 and TRBJ2-1; no clear D gene. CDR3 size: 12 residues. CDR1 and CDR2 from the germline V gene are MNHEY and SVGAGI. With 6 bases removed from V and 7 bases from J, the gap between germline ends came to 10 bases. The CDR3 nucleotides read TGTGCCAGCAGCCTCGATCGTAATGAGCAGTTCTTC. Translating it yields CASSLDRNEQFF.

J is TRBJ2-5 and V is TRBV30, with D maybe TRBD1 (6 bases). Trimming cost V 5 bases and J 0 bases, with 10 bases left between them. This CDR3 is 13 amino acids long. The germline CDR1 and CDR2 sequences are GTSNPN and SVGIG (reference sequence). The CDR3, as DNA: TGTGCCTGGGACAGGTCGTACCAAGAGACCCAGTACTTC. Its translation: CAWDRSYQETQYF.